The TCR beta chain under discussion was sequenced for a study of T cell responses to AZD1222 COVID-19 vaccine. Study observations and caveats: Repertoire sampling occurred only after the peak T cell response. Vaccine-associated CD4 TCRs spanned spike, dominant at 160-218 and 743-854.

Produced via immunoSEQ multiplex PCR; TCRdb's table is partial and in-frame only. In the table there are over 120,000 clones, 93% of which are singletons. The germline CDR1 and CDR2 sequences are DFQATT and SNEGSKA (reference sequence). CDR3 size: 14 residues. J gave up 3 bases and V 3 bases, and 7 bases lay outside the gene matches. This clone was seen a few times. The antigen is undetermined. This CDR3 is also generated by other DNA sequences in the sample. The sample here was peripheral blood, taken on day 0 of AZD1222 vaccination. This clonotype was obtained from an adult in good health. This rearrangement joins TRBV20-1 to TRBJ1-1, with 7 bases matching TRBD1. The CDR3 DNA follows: TGCAGTGCTAGTAAGGGGGCGATCGACACTGAAGCTTTCTTT. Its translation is CSASKGAIDTEAFF.